This T cell receptor (beta chain) comes out of a study of blood T cell repertoires in COVID-19. Study-level background: The United States, Italy and Spain were the sources of the acute and convalescent COVID-19 samples. PBMCs, B-cell-depleted T cells, or T cells provided the cDNA or gDNA that made up the material.

Enrolment of Seattle patients took place during active infection, and they were followed longitudinally. The CDR3 runs to 16 residues. Trimming stripped 1 base from V and 4 bases from J, with 14 bases between. The germline CDR1 and CDR2 sequences are SEHNR and FQNEAQ (reference sequence). Authors' methods: Estimated nucleated cell counts came from reference gene primer amplification. Profiling relied on immunoSEQ multiplex PCR, and the TCRdb table lists in-frame clones only, not all of them. Clonal size and the V and J genes are those of that table, whereas D and trimming came from the DNA. The sample carries some 190,000 clones, roughly 79% recorded once.

Sequencing used peripheral blood. This TCR came from a woman between 40 and 55 years old with COVID-19, enrolled during active disease. V and J are TRBV7-9 and TRBJ1-3, with D unclear. The CDR3 DNA reads as TGTGCCAGCAGCTTAGAAGGGAGTTATTCCGGAAACACCATATATTTT. It codes for CASSLEGSYSGNTIYF.